The 27 T cell receptor beta chains listed next were all sequenced from one sample in a study of blood T cells in healthy people across ages. A second PCR of 7 to 11 cycles used a sample-barcoded 5' primer and a J-beta primer mix. TCRdb recomputed calls from the 5' RACE reads with MiXCR, one row per CDR3 protein. The sample contains some 1.8 million distinct CDR3 sequences, roughly 43% of which appear only once. Material: blood. The source of these receptors is a human donor in good health.

The rearrangement links TRBV20-1 to TRBJ2-5, with D perhaps TRBD1 (6 bases). Germline values: CDR1 DFQATT, CDR2 SNEGSKA (reference sequence). This CDR3 is built from 15 residues. V was cut by 0 bases and J by 4 bases, with 15 bases left in between. CDR3 sequence reads: CSARDPGALGETQYF. The CDR3 DNA sequence: TGCAGTGCTAGAGATCCAGGGGCCCTGGGAGAGACCCAGTACTTC.

The rearrangement links TRBV5-6 to TRBJ1-4; no clear D. Germline CDR1 is SGHDT and CDR2 is YYEEEE. Between the trimmed V and J ends, which lost 5 bases and 2 bases, there was a span of 10 bases. There are 14 residues in the CDR3. This CDR3 reads CASRARRTNEKLFF. The CDR3 DNA reads TGTGCCAGCAGGGCCAGGCGGACTAATGAAAAACTGTTTTTT.

The CDR3 nucleotides are TGTGCCAGCAGCCGAGTCGGAGCGGGTCGGGGAGATACGCAGTATTTT. It translates to CASSRVGAGRGDTQYF. The J gene is TRBJ2-3, the V gene TRBV5-4, with D tentatively TRBD2 (6 bases). The germline CDR1 and CDR2 sequences are SGHNT and YYREEE (reference sequence). The CDR3 is made up of 16 amino acids. Trimming pared 4 bases from V and 5 bases from J, leaving 20 bases between. Full variable domain (outside the CDR3, taken from reference TRBV5-4 and TRBJ2-3): ETGVTQSPTHLIKTRGQQVTLRCSSQSGHNTVSWYQQALGQGPQFIFQYYREEENGRGNFPPRFSGLQFPNYSSELNVNALELDDSALYLCASSRVGAGRGDTQYFGPGTRLTVL.

The chain couples TRBV6-5 to TRBJ2-5; 10 bases match TRBD2. The CDR3 length is 16 residues. V dropped 7 bases and J dropped 1; count of bases not matched to a gene: 9. Germline V CDR1 and CDR2: MNHEY, SVGAGI. CDR3 region: CASNPGLAVSQETQYF. The CDR3 region has the DNA TGTGCCAGCAACCCAGGACTAGCGGTGAGCCAAGAGACCCAGTACTTC.

CDR3 coding DNA: TGTGCCAGCAGTTACACTAGCGGGGGGCAAAGGGATAATGAGCAGTTCTTC. The encoded protein is CASSYTSGGQRDNEQFF. The rearrangement joins TRBV6-6 to TRBJ2-1, with 12 bases matching TRBD2. Germline assignment: CDR1 MNHNY and CDR2 SVGAGI (reference sequence). The junction had 9 bases not matched to a gene; V was cut back by 2 bases and J by 7 bases. This CDR3 has 17 residues.

Only one count was recorded for this clonotype. It may be a read error: a sequence one base away is much more abundant. Written as DNA, the CDR3 is TGCTCCAGCAGCCAAGGGGTGATGGTCGAGACCCAGTACTTC. Protein product: CSSSQGVMVETQYF. This chain connects TRBV4-3 to TRBJ2-5; D possibly corresponds to TRBD1 (5 bases). The CDR3 length is 14 residues. Per the germline V gene, CDR1 is LGHNA and CDR2 is YSLEER.

The sample holds many counts of this clonotype. This rearrangement joins TRBV7-2 to TRBJ2-5, with no clear D. Germline V gives CDR1 SGHTA, CDR2 FQGNSA. Trimming removed 2 bases at V and 1 base at J, with 5 bases between. The CDR3 runs 13 residues. Written as DNA, the CDR3 is TGTGCCAGCAGCTTACATTTCCAAGAGACCCAGTACTTC. Protein: CASSLHFQETQYF.

This clonotype was picked up a small number of times. The V gene is TRBV7-3, the J gene TRBJ2-4; D is perhaps TRBD2 (6 bases). This CDR3 is built from 14 residues. In germline, CDR1 is SGHTA, CDR2 FQGTGA. V lost 5 bases, J lost 8 bases, and 16 bases lay in between. CDR3 loop: CASSPGTRWDIQYF. The CDR3 nucleotides are TGTGCCAGCAGCCCCGGGACTCGGTGGGACATTCAGTACTTC.

The chain carries TRBV20-1 and TRBJ1-1, with D maybe TRBD1 (5 bases). From germline, CDR1 is DFQATT and CDR2 SNEGSKA (reference sequence). The CDR3 consists of 15 residues. Trimming removed 0 bases from V and 8 bases from J, with 19 bases in between. The CDR3 DNA follows: TGCAGTGCTAGAGATCGTCGTTCGGGGGGATTGGAAGCTTTCTTT. It codes for CSARDRRSGGLEAFF.

With respect to this clonotype: With a much larger clone just one base away, this may be a read error. This chain uses TRBV6-2 or TRBV6-3 with TRBJ2-5; D remains ambiguous. The V end was cut by 10 bases, the J end by 11 bases, with 17 bases between. There are 11 residues in the CDR3. Germline V lookup: CDR1 MNHEY, CDR2 SVGEGT. CDR3 residues: CATRTYNEQYF. For the CDR3, the DNA is TGTGCCACCAGAACCTACAATGAGCAGTACTTC.

The chain joins TRBV12-3 or TRBV12-4 to TRBJ2-5; no definite D call. Trimming took 7 bases from V and 5 from J, leaving 8 bases between them. This CDR3 has 11 amino acids. The DNA for the CDR3 is TGTGCCAGCAAGATCTGGGAGACCCAGTACTTC. Its translation: CASKIWETQYF.

This clonotype appeared a few times. V gene TRBV20-1 combines with J gene TRBJ2-1, with unresolved D. Trimming stripped 7 bases from V and 6 bases from J, with 10 bases between. The germline V gene has CDR1 DFQATT and CDR2 SNEGSKA (reference sequence). The CDR3 sequence is 11 residues long. Here the CDR3 reads CSVNFGNEQFF. The CDR3 DNA reads TGCAGTGTGAATTTCGGCAATGAGCAGTTCTTC.

This chain joins TRBV19 and TRBJ2-3; no definite D call. This CDR3 has 17 residues. Germline V gives CDR1 LNHDA, CDR2 SQIVND (reference sequence). V was trimmed by 5 bases and J by 4 bases, leaving 22 bases between them. The CDR3 bases are TGTGCCAGTAGTGCCCCCGGCCGGCCAGGCCTCGCAGATACGCAGTATTTT. As protein: CASSAPGRPGLADTQYF.

The CDR3 bases are TGCAGTGCTAGTTGGGCGGGGATGAACACTGAAGCTTTCTTT. It codes for CSASWAGMNTEAFF. The chain links TRBV20-1 to TRBJ1-1; unclear D gene. Germline V gives CDR1 DFQATT, CDR2 SNEGSKA (reference sequence). Between the trimmed V and J ends, which lost 3 bases and 0 bases, there was a span of 11 bases. This CDR3 region has 14 residues.

This chain connects TRBV20-1 to TRBJ2-1, with 11 positions matching TRBD2. CDR3 length: 20 residues. V shed 0 bases and J 6 bases; nucleotides not matched to a gene: 19. The germline V gene has CDR1 DFQATT and CDR2 SNEGSKA (reference sequence). The CDR3 protein is CSARDFIGLAGGTSLNEQFF. The CDR3 coding sequence is TGCAGTGCTAGAGATTTCATTGGCCTAGCGGGGGGCACGAGTCTCAATGAGCAGTTCTTC.

The sample holds a few counts of this clonotype. This chain connects TRBV6-2 or TRBV6-3 to TRBJ1-1; D remains ambiguous. The CDR3 covers 14 residues. Germline CDR1 is MNHEY and CDR2 is SVGEGT. With 5 bases removed from V and 2 bases from J, the gap between germline ends came to 12 bases. The CDR3 is CASSPGRINTEAFF. The DNA for the CDR3 is TGTGCCAGCAGTCCCGGACGGATAAACACTGAAGCTTTCTTT.

V is TRBV29-1 and J is TRBJ2-3; D gene unclear. The length of the CDR3 is 12 residues. The germline V and J ends were trimmed by 4 bases and 2 bases, with 7 bases remaining between them. Germline assignment: CDR1 SQVTM and CDR2 ANQGSEA. The CDR3 sequence is CSVVRSTDTQYF. The CDR3 bases are TGCAGCGTTGTTCGGTCCACAGATACGCAGTATTTT.

V and J are TRBV6-5 and TRBJ2-1; D is possibly TRBD1 (6 bases). With 6 bases removed from V and 10 bases from J, the gap between germline ends came to 19 bases. Per the germline V gene, CDR1 is MNHEY and CDR2 is SVGAGI. CDR3 length: 14 amino acids. The CDR3 sequence: CASSYVQGSGEQFF. The CDR3 DNA reads as TGTGCCAGCAGCTATGTACAGGGCTCCGGGGAGCAGTTCTTC.

In its sample, this clonotype was seen a few times. The gene calls are TRBV15 and TRBJ2-3; D possibly matches TRBD1 or TRBD2 (5 bases each). V lost 6 bases, J lost 0 bases, and 16 bases lay in between. The CDR3 sequence is 16 residues long. Germline values: CDR1 LNHNV, CDR2 YYDKDF (reference sequence). The CDR3 sequence: CATSPGTDSSTDTQYF. The CDR3 DNA is TGTGCCACCAGTCCGGGGACGGATTCGAGCACAGATACGCAGTATTTT.

This clonotype was seen more than once but under ten times. This sequence joins TRBV7-3 and TRBJ1-3; TRBD1 might be the D (5 bases). V was cut by 1 base and J by 0 bases, with 13 bases left in between. From germline, CDR1 is SGHTA and CDR2 FQGTGA. The CDR3 totals 17 residues. The CDR3 coding sequence is TGTGCCAGCAGCTTAATAGGCTCGGGGGTCTCTGGAAACACCATATATTTT. Encoded protein: CASSLIGSGVSGNTIYF.

The chain has TRBV5-6 and TRBJ2-1; D unclear. There are 11 residues in the CDR3. With 4 bases removed from V and 9 bases from J, the gap between germline ends came to 8 bases. Germline CDR1 reads SGHDT; CDR2 reads YYEEEE. The CDR3 region has the DNA TGTGCCAGCAGCCGGGTCGGTGAGCAGTTCTTC. Amino acid sequence: CASSRVGEQFF. The full variable domain, in which reference TRBV5-6 and TRBJ2-1 provide the parts outside the CDR3, is DAGVTQSPTHLIKTRGQQVTLRCSPKSGHDTVSWYQQALGQGPQFIFQYYEEEERQRGNFPDRFSGHQFPNYSSELNVNALLLGDSALYLCASSRVGEQFFGPGTRLTVL.

This clonotype showed up many times. The chain couples TRBV2 to TRBJ1-2; TRBD1 matches at 7 bases. CDR1 is SNHLY, CDR2 FYNNEI, per germline. V lost 7 bases, J lost 5 bases, and 7 bases stayed unmatched. This CDR3 is 13 amino acids long. The CDR3 spells CASNDRDHYGYTF. The CDR3 DNA sequence: TGTGCCAGCAACGACAGGGATCATTATGGCTACACCTTC.

This rearrangement joins TRBV9 to TRBJ1-1; D remains unclear. V lost 0 bases to trimming and J lost 3 bases, with 6 bases between them. This CDR3 has 13 amino acids. CDR1 SGDLS and CDR2 YYNGEE come from the germline V gene. Here the CDR3 reads CASSVAGYTEAFF. The CDR3 DNA reads as TGTGCCAGCAGCGTAGCCGGGTACACTGAAGCTTTCTTT.

This clonotype has just a few counts. The chain has TRBV20-1 and TRBJ2-3; the D gene is possibly TRBD1 (6 bases). The CDR3 runs to 13 residues. Germline values: CDR1 DFQATT, CDR2 SNEGSKA (reference sequence). Trimming left V 5 bases short and J 1 base short, with 10 bases between. Here the CDR3 reads CSAEGQGTDTQYF. The CDR3 coding sequence is TGCAGTGCTGAGGGACAAGGCACAGATACGCAGTATTTT.

V gene TRBV27 combines with J gene TRBJ1-1, with D uncertain. This CDR3 comprises 14 residues. The germline V and J ends were trimmed by 0 bases and 3 bases, with 8 bases remaining between them. Germline CDR1 reads MNHEY; CDR2 reads SMNVEV (reference sequence). The CDR3 DNA sequence: TGTGCCAGCAGTTTATCGAGGCGAGACACTGAAGCTTTCTTT. It codes for CASSLSRRDTEAFF.

The chain recombines TRBV6-1 with TRBJ1-2; 8 nucleotides align to TRBD1. The CDR3 spans 17 residues. In germline, CDR1 is MNHNS, CDR2 SASEGT. V trimming: 5 bases; J trimming: 1 base; junction bases outside the gene matches: 12. CDR3 protein: CASSPAYPGQVNYGYTF. As DNA, the CDR3 is TGTGCCAGCAGTCCAGCATATCCGGGACAGGTTAACTATGGCTACACCTTC.

This clonotype was counted only a few times. This rearrangement joins TRBV10-3 to TRBJ2-7, with D perhaps given as TRBD1 or TRBD2 (6 bases each). The germline V gene encodes CDR1 ENHRY and CDR2 SYGVKD. The CDR3 is 14 amino acids. The V and J ends lost 5 bases and 0 bases respectively, with 11 bases between them. The DNA for the CDR3 is TGTGCCATCAGTAAACAGGGAGGCTCCTACGAGCAGTACTTC. Protein: CAISKQGGSYEQYF.